The rows below give T cell receptor beta chains drawn from one sample of a study of PD-1 blockade in classical Hodgkin lymphoma. Here immunoSEQ multiplex PCR was the method, and the copy in TCRdb shows in-frame clones only, minus some. The sample includes about 25,000 clones, roughly 80% seen only once; the top ten take approximately 3%. The specimen comprised CD4+ T cells from blood, sampled before the fourth cycle of nivolumab. The receptors were gathered from a human donor with classical Hodgkin lymphoma. CDR3s include the opening cysteine and the closing phenylalanine or tryptophan. The D gene is left open where the match is weak.

d_call	v_call	j_call	cdr3_aa	cdr3_nt
NA	TRBV7-7	TRBJ2-5	CASSTEPGGETQYF	TGTGCCAGCAGCACAGAGCCCGGAGGGGAGACCCAGTACTTC
NA	TRBV30	TRBJ2-7	CAWSVRSEQYF	TGTGCCTGGAGTGTTAGGAGCGAGCAGTACTTC
NA	TRBV18	TRBJ1-5	CASSPQNSGLAYSNQPQHF	TGTGCCAGCTCACCTCAGAATTCGGGCCTCGCTTATAGCAATCAGCCCCAGCATTTT
NA	TRBV30	TRBJ2-5	CAWGVGGGETQYF	TGTGCCTGGGGCGTGGGGGGTGGAGAGACCCAGTACTTC
TRBD1	TRBV28	TRBJ1-4	CASSFQQGGAEKLFF	TGTGCCAGCAGTTTTCAACAGGGGGGAGCTGAAAAACTGTTTTTT
TRBD1	TRBV28	TRBJ1-1	CASSSDRVGAFF	TGTGCCAGCAGTTCCGACAGGGTGGGCGCTTTCTTT
NA	TRBV10-3	TRBJ2-4	CAISESEVNIQYF	TGTGCCATCAGTGAGTCTGAGGTGAACATTCAGTACTTC
NA	TRBV5-1	TRBJ1-2	CASSLMPGESYGYTF	TGCGCCAGCAGCTTGATGCCAGGGGAATCCTATGGCTACACCTTC
NA	TRBV28	TRBJ1-2	CASSSRYGYTF	TGTGCCAGCAGTTCTCGCTATGGCTACACCTTC
TRBD1	TRBV7-2	TRBJ1-5	CASRFSGTGNQPQHF	TGTGCCAGCAGATTTAGCGGGACAGGGAATCAGCCCCAGCATTTT
TRBD2	TRBV11-2	TRBJ2-5	CASSVAGGEETQYF	TGTGCCAGCAGCGTAGCGGGGGGCGAGGAGACCCAGTACTTC
TRBD1	TRBV4-3	TRBJ1-4	CASSQDYRGGEKLFF	TGCGCCAGCAGCCAAGATTACAGGGGTGGGGAAAAACTGTTTTTT
TRBD1	TRBV5-4	TRBJ1-3	CASKGQSSGNTIYF	TGTGCCAGCAAGGGACAGAGCTCTGGAAACACCATATATTTT
TRBD1	TRBV11-2	TRBJ1-4	CASSPFPGQGRMARLFF	TGTGCCAGCAGCCCATTCCCGGGACAGGGACGGATGGCTAGACTGTTTTTT
NA	TRBV18	TRBJ2-1	CASSPTDHEQFF	TGTGCCAGCTCACCAACGGACCATGAGCAGTTCTTC
NA	TRBV5-4	TRBJ2-3	CASSLMLTASTDTQYF	TGTGCCAGCAGCTTGATGCTGACGGCTAGCACAGATACGCAGTATTTT
TRBD2	TRBV10-3	TRBJ2-7	CAISDSGIASYEQYF	TGTGCCATCAGTGATAGCGGGATCGCGTCCTACGAGCAGTACTTC
NA	TRBV18	TRBJ1-1	CASSVQGNTEAFF	TGTGCCAGCTCAGTACAGGGGAACACTGAAGCTTTCTTT
NA	TRBV10-3	TRBJ2-2	CAISDRVDTGELFF	TGTGCCATCAGTGACAGGGTGGACACCGGGGAGCTGTTTTTT
NA	TRBV6-5	TRBJ1-1	CASSSYTNTEAFF	TGTGCCAGCAGTTCCTACACGAACACTGAAGCTTTCTTT
TRBD1	TRBV2	TRBJ1-1	CASMTGPRNTEAFF	TGTGCCAGCATGACAGGGCCTAGGAACACTGAAGCTTTCTTT
TRBD2	TRBV9	TRBJ2-5	CASSGYGGNQETQYF	TGTGCCAGCAGCGGCTACGGGGGGAACCAAGAGACCCAGTACTTC
NA	TRBV6-5	TRBJ2-7	CASSYRAGNHEQYF	TGTGCCAGCAGTTACAGGGCGGGGAATCACGAGCAGTACTTC
NA	TRBV18	TRBJ1-2	CASSPPFTGRSYGYTF	TGTGCCAGCTCACCACCATTCACCGGGCGAAGCTATGGCTACACCTTC